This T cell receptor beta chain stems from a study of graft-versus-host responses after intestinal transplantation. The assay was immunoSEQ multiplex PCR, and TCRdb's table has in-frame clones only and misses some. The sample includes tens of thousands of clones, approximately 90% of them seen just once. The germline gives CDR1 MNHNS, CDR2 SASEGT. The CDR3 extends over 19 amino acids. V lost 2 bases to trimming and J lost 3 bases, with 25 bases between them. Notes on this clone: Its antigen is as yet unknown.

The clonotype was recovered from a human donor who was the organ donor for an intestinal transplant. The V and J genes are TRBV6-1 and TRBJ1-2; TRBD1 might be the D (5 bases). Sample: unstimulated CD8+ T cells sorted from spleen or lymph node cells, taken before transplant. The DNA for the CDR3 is TGTGCCAGCAGTGAATTTACCGGACATCCAAGCCCCTCTTACTATGGCTACACCTTC. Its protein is CASSEFTGHPSPSYYGYTF.